This TCR beta chain was identified during a study of blood T cells in healthy people across ages. The V segment lost 2 bases and the J segment 8 bases; nucleotides outside the gene matches: 6. CDR3 length equals 14 residues. CDR1 is MDHEN, CDR2 SYDVKM, per germline. A second PCR, run for roughly 7 to 11 cycles, used a sample-barcoded 5' primer plus a J-beta primer mix. One entry per CDR3 protein results from TCRdb running MiXCR on the 5' RACE reads. This sample has some 930,000 distinct CDR3 sequences, with around 29% found just once. These data also formed part of another study, on T cells of mothers and their children. That paper states: Primer M1S, used in the second PCR, introduced sample barcodes and 2-4 random nucleotides.

The sequence was obtained from a woman aged 40-49 years in good health. This chain joins TRBV28 and TRBJ1-2; 9 nucleotides line up with TRBD1. Sequenced material: blood. The DNA of the CDR3 is TGTGCCAGCAGTTTAGTGTCGACAGGGGGAGGCTACACCTTC. Protein sequence: CASSLVSTGGGYTF.